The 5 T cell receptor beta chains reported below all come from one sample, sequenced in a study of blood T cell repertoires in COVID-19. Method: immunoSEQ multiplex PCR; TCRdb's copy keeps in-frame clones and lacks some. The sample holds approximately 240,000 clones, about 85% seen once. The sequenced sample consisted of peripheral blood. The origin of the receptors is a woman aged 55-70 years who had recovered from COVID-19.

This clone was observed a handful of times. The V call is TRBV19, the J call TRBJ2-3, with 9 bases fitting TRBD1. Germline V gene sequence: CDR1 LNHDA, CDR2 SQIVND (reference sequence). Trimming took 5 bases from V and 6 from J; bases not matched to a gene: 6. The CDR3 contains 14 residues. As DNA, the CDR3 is TGTGCCAGTAGTGACAGGGGGGCCTGGGATACGCAGTATTTT. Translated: CASSDRGAWDTQYF.

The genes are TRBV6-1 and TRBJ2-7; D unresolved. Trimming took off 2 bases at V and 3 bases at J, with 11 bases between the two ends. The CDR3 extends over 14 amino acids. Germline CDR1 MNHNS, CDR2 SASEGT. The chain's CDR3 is CASSESYGDYEQYF. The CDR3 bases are TGTGCCAGCAGTGAAAGCTACGGAGACTACGAGCAGTACTTC.

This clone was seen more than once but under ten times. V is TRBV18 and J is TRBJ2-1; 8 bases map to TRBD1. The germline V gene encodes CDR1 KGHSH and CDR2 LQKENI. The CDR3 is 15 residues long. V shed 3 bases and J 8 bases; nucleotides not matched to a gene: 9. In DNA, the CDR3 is TGTGCCAGCTCACCCGGGACAGGATTGTTCTATGAGCAGTTCTTC. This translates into CASSPGTGLFYEQFF. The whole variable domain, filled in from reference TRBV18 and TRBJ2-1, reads NAGVMQNPRHLVRRRGQEARLRCSPMKGHSHVYWYRQLPEEGLKFMVYLQKENIIDESGMPKERFSAEFPKEGPSILRIQQVVRGDSAAYFCASSPGTGLFYEQFFGPGTRLTVL.

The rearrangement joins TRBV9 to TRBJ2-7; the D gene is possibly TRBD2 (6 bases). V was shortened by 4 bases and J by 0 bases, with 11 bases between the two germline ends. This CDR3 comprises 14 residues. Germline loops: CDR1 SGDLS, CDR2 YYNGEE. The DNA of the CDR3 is TGTGCCAGCAGCCCCGGGAGCACCTCCTACGAGCAGTACTTC. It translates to CASSPGSTSYEQYF.

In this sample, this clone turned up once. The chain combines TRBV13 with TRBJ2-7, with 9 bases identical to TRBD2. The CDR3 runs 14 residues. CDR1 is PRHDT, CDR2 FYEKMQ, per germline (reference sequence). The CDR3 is CASYKRGASYEQYF. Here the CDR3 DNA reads TGTGCATCGTACAAGCGGGGGGCCTCCTACGAGCAGTACTTC.